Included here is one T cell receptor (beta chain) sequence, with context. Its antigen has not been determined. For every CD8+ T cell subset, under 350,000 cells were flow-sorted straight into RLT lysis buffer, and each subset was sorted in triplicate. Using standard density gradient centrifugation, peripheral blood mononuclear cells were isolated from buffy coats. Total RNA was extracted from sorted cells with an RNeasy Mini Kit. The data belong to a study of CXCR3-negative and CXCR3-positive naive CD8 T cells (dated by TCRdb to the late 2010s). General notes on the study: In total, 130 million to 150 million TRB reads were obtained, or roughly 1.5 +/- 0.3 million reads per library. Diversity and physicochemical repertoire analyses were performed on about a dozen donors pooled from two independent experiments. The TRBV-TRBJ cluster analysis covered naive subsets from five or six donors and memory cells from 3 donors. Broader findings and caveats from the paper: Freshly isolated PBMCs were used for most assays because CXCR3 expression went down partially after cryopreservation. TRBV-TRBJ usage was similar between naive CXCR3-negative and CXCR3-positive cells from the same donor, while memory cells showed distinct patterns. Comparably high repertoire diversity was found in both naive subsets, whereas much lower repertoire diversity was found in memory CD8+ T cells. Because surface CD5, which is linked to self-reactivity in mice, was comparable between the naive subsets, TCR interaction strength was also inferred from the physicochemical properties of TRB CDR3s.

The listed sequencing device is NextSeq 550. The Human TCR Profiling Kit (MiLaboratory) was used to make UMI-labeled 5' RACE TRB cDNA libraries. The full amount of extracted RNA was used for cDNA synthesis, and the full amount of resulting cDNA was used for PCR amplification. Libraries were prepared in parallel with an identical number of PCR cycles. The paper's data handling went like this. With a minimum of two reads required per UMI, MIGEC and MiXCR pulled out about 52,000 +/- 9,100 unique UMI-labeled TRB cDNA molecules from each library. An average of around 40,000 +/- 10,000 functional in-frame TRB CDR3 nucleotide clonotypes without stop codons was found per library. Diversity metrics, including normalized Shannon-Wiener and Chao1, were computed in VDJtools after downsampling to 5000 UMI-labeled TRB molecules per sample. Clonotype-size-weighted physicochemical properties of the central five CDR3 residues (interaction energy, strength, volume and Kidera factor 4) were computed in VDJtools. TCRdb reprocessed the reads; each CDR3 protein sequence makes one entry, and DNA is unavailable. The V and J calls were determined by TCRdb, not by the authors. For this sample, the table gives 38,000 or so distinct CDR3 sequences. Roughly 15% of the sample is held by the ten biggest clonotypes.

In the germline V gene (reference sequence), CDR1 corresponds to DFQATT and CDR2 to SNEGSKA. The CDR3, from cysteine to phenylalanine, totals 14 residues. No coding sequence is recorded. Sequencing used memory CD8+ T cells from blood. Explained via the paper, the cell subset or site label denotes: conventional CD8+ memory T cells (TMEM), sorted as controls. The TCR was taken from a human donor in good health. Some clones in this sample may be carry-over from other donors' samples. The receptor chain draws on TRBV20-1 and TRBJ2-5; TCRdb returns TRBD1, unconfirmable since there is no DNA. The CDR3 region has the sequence CSARAGGGGETQYF.